These 3 T cell receptor beta chains came from one sample sequenced in a study of shared clonotypes between healthy human individuals (dated by TCRdb to 2018 to 2020). Library prep was done by the immunoSEQ multiplex PCR assay. TCRdb retrieved this table from immuneACCESS and kept in-frame rearrangements only. Not all clones are present; in checked studies, unresolved V genes account for under half, and no reason is known for the remainder. The sample includes about 490,000 clones, with approximately 78% observed a single time. The ten largest account for about 12% of the sample. Sequencing used PBMCs. The receptors come from a woman in her thirties or forties in good health. Some clones in this sample may be carry-over from other donors' samples.

The gene calls are TRBV10-3 and TRBJ2-3; 8 bases align to TRBD1. This CDR3 region has 14 residues. V lost 11 bases to trimming and J lost 5 bases; unmatched junction nucleotides: 12. Per the germline V gene, CDR1 is ENHRY and CDR2 is SYGVKD. The CDR3 loop reads CAGIPGQAGDTQYF. As DNA, the CDR3 is TGTGCCGGGATACCGGGACAGGCTGGAGATACGCAGTATTTT.

This clone has a single count. The rearrangement uses TRBV6-5 and TRBJ2-7, with D possibly TRBD1 on 6 matching bases. Germline loops: CDR1 MNHEY, CDR2 SVGAGI. V lost 0 bases, J lost 5 bases, and 11 bases lay in between. The CDR3 runs 14 residues. The CDR3 coding sequence is TGTGCCAGCAGTTACTCGGGGGCAAGAAACGAGCAGTACTTC. Protein product: CASSYSGARNEQYF.

This clone showed up just a few times. The genes are TRBV2 and TRBJ1-3; no reliable D call. Germline CDR1 and CDR2: SNHLY and FYNNEI. Trimming shortened V by 0 bases and J by 7 bases, and 7 bases separated the two germline ends. The CDR3 is made up of 13 amino acids. The CDR3 spells CASSEAITNTIYF. CDR3 in DNA: TGTGCCAGCAGTGAAGCTATTACCAACACCATATATTTT.